The 19 T cell receptor beta chains presented below share a single source sample, sequenced in a study of blood T cell repertoires in COVID-19. Method: immunoSEQ multiplex PCR; TCRdb's copy keeps in-frame clones and lacks some. The sample lists 300,000 to 400,000 clones, under 95% occurring once. Sequencing used peripheral blood. The source is a woman between 18 and 29 years old who had recovered from COVID-19.

This clone was picked up a small number of times. The chain combines TRBV2 with TRBJ1-1, with no clear D. CDR1 SNHLY and CDR2 FYNNEI come from the germline V gene. V lost 8 bases, J lost 0 bases, and 7 bases lay in between. This CDR3 spans 12 amino acids. The CDR3 protein is CASVNMNTEAFF. CDR3 nucleotides: TGTGCCAGCGTAAATATGAACACTGAAGCTTTCTTT.

The J gene is TRBJ1-1, the V gene TRBV6-4; unclear D gene. Trimming removed 6 bases at V and 1 base at J, with 18 bases between. The germline V gene has CDR1 MRHNA and CDR2 SNTAGT. The CDR3 spans 16 residues. In DNA form, the CDR3 reads TGTGCCAGCAGCCCAGAAGGCGGGAGGTGGAACACTGAAGCTTTCTTT. Its translation is CASSPEGGRWNTEAFF.

The chain is built from TRBV5-4 and TRBJ2-7; D gene ambiguous. Between the trimmed V and J ends, which lost 2 bases and 1 base, there was a span of 13 bases. Germline V gene lookup returns CDR1 SGHNT and CDR2 YYREEE (reference sequence). The CDR3 has 15 residues. This CDR3 reads CASSLTGGVSYEQYV. The DNA for the CDR3 is TGTGCCAGCAGCTTAACTGGCGGAGTTTCCTACGAGCAGTACGTC.

J is TRBJ1-6 and V is TRBV7-9; 9 bases line up with TRBD1. The CDR3 length is 15 residues. Trimming took 5 bases from V and 10 from J; bases not matched to a gene: 9. The V gene's germline CDR1 is SEHNR and CDR2 FQNEAQ (reference sequence). As DNA, the CDR3 is TGTGCCAGCAGCACGGGACAGGGAGGTCGGTCACCCCTCCACTTT. Its protein product is CASSTGQGGRSPLHF.

The sample holds one count of this clone. The CDR3 loop is CASTQRPGLGTEAFF. DNA of the CDR3: TGTGCCAGCACCCAAAGGCCAGGGTTAGGGACTGAAGCTTTCTTT. This chain uses TRBV27 with TRBJ1-1; tentative D call: TRBD1 (5 bases). The germline gives CDR1 MNHEY, CDR2 SMNVEV (reference sequence). CDR3 size: 15 residues. The V end was cut by 7 bases, the J end by 5 bases, with 20 bases between.

The V and J genes are TRBV4-3 and TRBJ1-1; a weak D match, TRBD1 (5 bases). CDR3 length equals 14 residues. Trimming stripped 0 bases from V and 5 bases from J, with 10 bases between. The germline V gene has CDR1 LGHNA and CDR2 YSLEER. CDR3 nucleotide sequence: TGCGCCAGCAGCCAAGATGCGGGGGTTACTGAAGCTTTCTTT. It specifies CASSQDAGVTEAFF.

The chain employs TRBV5-1 and TRBJ2-1, with TRBD2 identical over 7 bases. The CDR3 covers 17 residues. The V gene's germline CDR1 is SGHRS and CDR2 YFSETQ. After removal of 0 bases from V and 3 bases from J, the junction contained 9 bases not matched to a gene. The CDR3 bases are TGCGCCAGCAGCTTGGCTTCAACTAGCGAGGTCTACAATGAGCAGTTCTTC. It specifies CASSLASTSEVYNEQFF. The full variable domain, with the rest looked up from reference TRBV5-1 and TRBJ2-1, is KAGVTQTPRYLIKTRGQQVTLSCSPISGHRSVSWYQQTPGQGLQFLFEYFSETQRNKGNFPGRFSGRQFSNSRSEMNVSTLELGDSALYLCASSLASTSEVYNEQFFGPGTRLTVL.

The V gene is TRBV7-9, the J gene TRBJ1-2; TRBD1 agrees at 8 bases. V shed 5 bases, J shed 6 bases, and the junction held 5 bases outside the gene matches. The CDR3 loop spans 13 amino acids. Germline values: CDR1 SEHNR, CDR2 FQNEAQ (reference sequence). The CDR3 bases are TGTGCCAGCAGCGGAGACAGGGGACATGGCTACACCTTC. Translation gives CASSGDRGHGYTF.

The chain combines TRBV11-2 with TRBJ1-2; D is perhaps TRBD1 (6 bases). V gave up 5 bases and J gave up 5 bases, with 15 bases separating them. The CDR3 is 14 amino acids. Germline CDR1 SGHAT, CDR2 FQNNGV. CDR3 nucleotides: TGTGCCAGCAGCATCCAGACAGGCCTTTATGGCTACACCTTC. It translates to CASSIQTGLYGYTF.

This clone has only one observation. The gene calls are TRBV24-1 and TRBJ1-5; 7 bases fit TRBD1. There are 15 residues in the CDR3. Germline CDR1 is KGHDR and CDR2 is SFDVKD. V dropped 7 bases and J dropped 3; count of bases not matched to a gene: 8. DNA of the CDR3: TGTGCCACCAGCGAAACGACAGGGCCCAATCAGCCCCAGCATTTT. Protein: CATSETTGPNQPQHF.

V and J are TRBV30 and TRBJ2-3; 9 bases align to TRBD2. V dropped 0 bases and J dropped 1; count of bases not matched to a gene: 11. Per germline, CDR1 GTSNPN and CDR2 SVGIG (reference sequence). The CDR3 has 18 residues. The CDR3 region is CAWSVISGRRGRTDTQYF. CDR3 DNA sequence: TGTGCCTGGAGTGTAATTAGCGGGAGAAGGGGACGCACAGATACGCAGTATTTT.

V gene TRBV18 combines with J gene TRBJ2-3, with D maybe TRBD2 (6 bases). The germline V gene encodes CDR1 KGHSH and CDR2 LQKENI. The V end lost 4 bases, the J end lost 4 bases, and 21 bases lay between the germline ends. The CDR3 length is 17 residues. The CDR3 sequence: CASSLFGRTGVADTQYF. The CDR3 coding sequence is TGTGCCAGCTCACTCTTTGGAAGGACGGGAGTGGCAGATACGCAGTATTTT.

The chain couples TRBV6-5 to TRBJ2-7, with D possibly being TRBD1 (5 bases). The length of the CDR3 is 13 residues. V gave up 8 bases and J gave up 4 bases, with 15 bases separating them. Germline V CDR1 and CDR2: MNHEY, SVGAGI. The CDR3: CASGTTGKYEQYV. The CDR3 DNA sequence: TGTGCCAGCGGTACCACAGGAAAATACGAGCAGTACGTC.

There are a few counts of this clone. The chain combines TRBV12-3 or TRBV12-4 with TRBJ1-1, with no clear D. CDR3 length equals 11 residues. V was clipped by 5 bases and J by 8 bases, with 9 bases between them. The CDR3 here is CASSTGGEAFF. The CDR3 bases are TGTGCCAGCAGTACGGGAGGGGAAGCTTTCTTT.

The chain has TRBV30 and TRBJ1-5, with D perhaps TRBD1 (6 bases). This CDR3 has 13 residues. V lost 5 bases and J lost 2, with 10 bases in between. Germline CDR1 and CDR2: GTSNPN and SVGIG (reference sequence). The CDR3 is CAWEQGGNQPQHF. Written as DNA, the CDR3 is TGTGCCTGGGAACAGGGAGGCAATCAGCCCCAGCATTTT.

V gene TRBV11-2 combines with J gene TRBJ2-5; 12 bases are shared with TRBD1. The CDR3 extends over 17 amino acids. Losses at the gene ends were 4 bases for V and 4 bases for J; bases not matched to a gene: 10. CDR1 SGHAT and CDR2 FQNNGV come from the germline V gene. In DNA form, the CDR3 reads TGTGCCAGCAGCTCCCGATTAGGGACAGGGGGCGGAGAGACCCAGTACTTC. Its protein product is CASSSRLGTGGGETQYF.

The chain combines TRBV27 with TRBJ1-1, with 8 bases fitting TRBD1. The CDR3 sequence is 15 residues long. Germline V gene data show CDR1 as MNHEY and CDR2 as SMNVEV (reference sequence). Trimming took 7 bases from V and 2 from J; bases not matched to a gene: 9. The CDR3 loop is CASKRTGSLNTEAFF. The CDR3 DNA is TGTGCCAGCAAACGGACAGGGTCCCTAAACACTGAAGCTTTCTTT.

J is TRBJ2-3 and V is TRBV11-3; 12 bases map to TRBD2. There are 15 residues in the CDR3. Germline V lookup: CDR1 SGHNT, CDR2 YENEEA. Losses at the gene ends were 4 bases for V and 7 bases for J; bases not matched to a gene: 6. The CDR3 protein is CASSSSSGRGNTQYF. The CDR3 DNA follows: TGTGCCAGCAGCTCCTCTAGCGGGAGGGGTAATACGCAGTATTTT.

The J gene is TRBJ2-1, the V gene TRBV7-2, with TRBD2 matching over 7 bases. Germline V gene sequence: CDR1 SGHTA, CDR2 FQGNSA. J gave up 5 bases and V 0 bases, and 4 bases lay outside the gene matches. The CDR3 extends over 15 amino acids. The CDR3 loop reads CASSLAGGTHNEQFF. The CDR3 coding sequence is TGTGCCAGCAGCTTAGCGGGAGGGACGCACAATGAGCAGTTCTTC.